This TCR beta chain originates from a study of blood T cell repertoires in COVID-19. CDR1 and CDR2 (germline): LNHDA, SQIVND (reference sequence). The CDR3 has 14 residues. Trimming removed 6 bases from V and 3 bases from J, with 14 bases in between. Method: immunoSEQ multiplex PCR; TCRdb's copy keeps in-frame clones and lacks some. The table includes under 200,000 clones, 65% to 85% detected once. The TCR originated in an older woman who had recovered from COVID-19. This rearrangement joins TRBV19 to TRBJ1-2; D perhaps matches TRBD1 (6 bases). Sequenced material: peripheral blood. The CDR3 DNA reads as TGTGCCAGTAGGGTACAGGGATCGGACTATGGCTACACCTTC. It translates to CASRVQGSDYGYTF.